Described below is a single T cell receptor beta chain sequence and its context. Its antigen is still unknown. No clone much larger than this one lies a single base away; base qualities are absent. The collaborating institutions used their own protocols to collect whole blood in K2EDTA tubes. For TCRbeta analysis, collaborators shipped samples in one of three forms: frozen whole blood, isolated PBMCs, or DNA extracted from either of those sample types. The record originates from a study of blood T cell repertoires in COVID-19 (TCRdb year 2020). Notes on the research overall: Samples from collaborators originated in the United States, Italy and Spain and spanned both the acute and convalescent phases of COVID-19. The prospective study material was composed of cDNA or gDNA derived from T cells, B-cell-depleted T cells, or PBMCs. Subjects who had been exposed to COVID-19, were actively infected with it, or had recovered from it provided the deeply sampled blood TCRbeta repertoires that made up the dataset. The repertoires were made available in a free public database intended to serve as a resource for research on the immune response to SARS-CoV-2. Samples were obtained from the ongoing ImmuneRACE study (first 160 participants) and from about 1,300 subjects provided by 6 global collaborators. Sample metadata almost always included a de-identified subject ID, COVID-19 status, age in years and sex. Where available, HLA class I and class II types were obtained from metadata supplied by the sample provider rather than from assay-based typing. Paper-wide results and their limitations: The quantity of clinical and demographic metadata differed by source and by participant and was supplied without curation.

From the germline V gene (reference sequence), CDR1 is LGHDT and CDR2 is YNNKEL. V is clipped by 4 bases and J by 5 bases, and the sequence between their germline boundaries is 9 bases long. Its CDR3 holds 13 amino acids, cysteine through phenylalanine. Solely the CDR3 DNA is kept, with 39 bases framed from the first base. The immunoSEQ Assay, a bias-controlled multiplex PCR, was used to amplify TCRbeta CDR3 regions from genomic DNA. The original pipeline was this. Within the assay, amplification of reference gene primers was used to estimate how many nucleated cells each sample contained. To quantify the absolute abundance of each unique TCRbeta CDR3 rearrangement, sequence reads were collapsed and filtered. For each sample, productive Simpson clonality was calculated as the square root of Simpson's diversity index across productive rearrangements. The source is immuneACCESS, and TCRdb retained only in-frame sequences with V and J called. Part of the clones is not carried over; for the studies checked, unresolved V genes explain less than half of this, and the remainder is unexplained. V and J calls and clone size are given by that table; D and trimming were obtained from the DNA. This sample holds about 140,000 clones; approximately 83% were observed only once. The top ten constitute under 5% of the sample.

In this chain, TRBV3-1 (or the pseudogene TRBV3-2) is recombined with TRBJ2-1, with no confidently assigned D gene. The sample consisted of peripheral blood. This clonotype was sampled from a woman aged 55-70 years with acute or convalescent COVID-19. For the CDR3, the sequence is CASSRLGNNEQFF. The nucleotides read TGTGCCAGCAGCCGACTCGGTAACAATGAGCAGTTCTTC.